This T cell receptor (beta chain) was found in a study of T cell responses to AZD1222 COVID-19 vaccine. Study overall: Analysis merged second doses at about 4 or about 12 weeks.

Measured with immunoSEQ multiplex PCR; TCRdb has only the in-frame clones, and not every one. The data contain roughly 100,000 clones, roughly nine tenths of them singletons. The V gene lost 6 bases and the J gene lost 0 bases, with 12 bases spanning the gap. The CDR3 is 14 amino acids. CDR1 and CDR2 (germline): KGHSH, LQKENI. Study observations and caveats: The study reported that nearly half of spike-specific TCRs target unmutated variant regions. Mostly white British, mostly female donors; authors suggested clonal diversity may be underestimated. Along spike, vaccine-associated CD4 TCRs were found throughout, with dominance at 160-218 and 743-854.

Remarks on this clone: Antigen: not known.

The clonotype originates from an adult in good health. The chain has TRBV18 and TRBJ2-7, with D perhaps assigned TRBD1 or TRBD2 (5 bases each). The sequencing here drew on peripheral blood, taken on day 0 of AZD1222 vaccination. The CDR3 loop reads CASSLGRDSYEQYF. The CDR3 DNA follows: TGTGCCAGCTCCCTGGGACGGGACTCCTACGAGCAGTACTTC. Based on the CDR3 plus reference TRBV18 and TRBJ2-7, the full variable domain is NAGVMQNPRHLVRRRGQEARLRCSPMKGHSHVYWYRQLPEEGLKFMVYLQKENIIDESGMPKERFSAEFPKEGPSILRIQQVVRGDSAAYFCASSLGRDSYEQYFGPGTRLTVT.